These T cell receptor beta chains were read from a single sample in a study of shared clonotypes between healthy human individuals. Using immunoSEQ multiplex PCR, the repertoire was profiled, and TCRdb retains in-frame clones only, with some absent. The table includes about 2 million clones, over 85% detected once. Sequenced: naive CD8+ T cells sorted from blood. These receptors were collected from a man in his late teens or twenties in good health. The CDR3 runs from the conserved cysteine through the conserved F or W. Fields, in order: D gene, V gene, clone size, J gene, CDR3 protein, CDR3 DNA. The D gene is left open where the match is weak. Clone size is shown for a subset of rows, as once, few, many or a class of expanded clone.

d_call: NA
v_call: TRBV6-6
clone_size: NA
j_call: TRBJ1-5
cdr3_aa: CASSYSRDFAPQPQHF
cdr3_nt: TGTGCCAGCAGTTACTCTAGGGACTTCGCTCCTCAGCCCCAGCATTTT

d_call: NA
v_call: TRBV5-6
clone_size: NA
j_call: TRBJ1-1
cdr3_aa: CASSLGARGWDTEAFF
cdr3_nt: TGTGCCAGCAGCTTGGGTGCTCGGGGCTGGGACACTGAAGCTTTCTTT

d_call: NA
v_call: TRBV5-6
clone_size: NA
j_call: TRBJ1-1
cdr3_aa: CASSLRFNTEAFF
cdr3_nt: TGTGCCAGCAGCTTAAGATTCAACACTGAAGCTTTCTTT

d_call: NA
v_call: TRBV4-3
clone_size: NA
j_call: TRBJ1-4
cdr3_aa: CASSHEPPGTEGEKLFF
cdr3_nt: TGCGCCAGCAGCCACGAGCCCCCGGGAACCGAGGGTGAAAAACTGTTTTTT

d_call: NA
v_call: TRBV5-6
clone_size: NA
j_call: TRBJ1-1
cdr3_aa: CASSLADGFEAFF
cdr3_nt: TGTGCCAGCAGCTTGGCCGACGGCTTTGAAGCTTTCTTT

d_call: TRBD2
v_call: TRBV6-4
clone_size: once
j_call: TRBJ2-1
cdr3_aa: CASSTSGGAYDEQFF
cdr3_nt: TGTGCCAGCAGTACTAGCGGGGGGGCCTACGATGAGCAGTTCTTC

d_call: TRBD1
v_call: TRBV4-1
clone_size: NA
j_call: TRBJ1-2
cdr3_aa: CASSQTTGGKYGYTF
cdr3_nt: TGCGCCAGCAGCCAGACTACAGGGGGAAAGTATGGCTACACCTTC

d_call: TRBD2
v_call: TRBV6-6
clone_size: once
j_call: TRBJ2-7
cdr3_aa: CASSPSGSGSYEQYF
cdr3_nt: TGTGCCAGCAGTCCTTCTGGTAGCGGGAGTTACGAGCAGTACTTC

d_call: NA
v_call: TRBV5-4
clone_size: once
j_call: TRBJ2-1
cdr3_aa: CASSLALEGIHNEQFF
cdr3_nt: TGTGCCAGCAGCTTGGCCTTAGAGGGGATACACAATGAGCAGTTCTTC

d_call: NA
v_call: TRBV7-9
clone_size: NA
j_call: TRBJ2-5
cdr3_aa: CASSLMETQYF
cdr3_nt: TGTGCCAGCAGCTTAATGGAGACCCAGTACTTC

d_call: TRBD2
v_call: TRBV7-6
clone_size: NA
j_call: TRBJ2-3
cdr3_aa: CASSFLRGGKDTQYF
cdr3_nt: TGTGCCAGCAGCTTCTTGCGGGGGGGCAAAGATACGCAGTATTTT

d_call: TRBD2
v_call: TRBV5-4
clone_size: NA
j_call: TRBJ2-3
cdr3_aa: CASSPDLAGGSSTDTQYF
cdr3_nt: TGTGCCAGCAGCCCGGACCTAGCGGGGGGATCTAGCACAGATACGCAGTATTTT

d_call: NA
v_call: TRBV14
clone_size: NA
j_call: TRBJ2-1
cdr3_aa: CASSQGQIYNEQFF
cdr3_nt: TGTGCCAGCAGCCAAGGACAGATCTACAATGAGCAGTTCTTC

d_call: NA
v_call: TRBV4-3
clone_size: NA
j_call: TRBJ2-1
cdr3_aa: CASSQSTNLWYNEQFF
cdr3_nt: TGCGCCAGCAGCCAGAGCACGAATCTATGGTACAATGAGCAGTTCTTC

d_call: NA
v_call: TRBV4-1
clone_size: NA
j_call: TRBJ2-7
cdr3_aa: CASSQGKAYEQYF
cdr3_nt: TGCGCCAGCAGCCAAGGAAAGGCTTACGAGCAGTACTTC

d_call: TRBD2
v_call: TRBV9
clone_size: NA
j_call: TRBJ2-1
cdr3_aa: CASSGRLAENYNEQFF
cdr3_nt: TGTGCCAGCAGCGGAAGACTAGCGGAGAACTACAATGAGCAGTTCTTC

d_call: NA
v_call: TRBV11-3
clone_size: NA
j_call: TRBJ1-3
cdr3_aa: CASSPGSEGDTIYF
cdr3_nt: TGTGCCAGCAGCCCAGGGTCCGAAGGAGACACCATATATTTT

d_call: NA
v_call: TRBV27
clone_size: NA
j_call: TRBJ1-5
cdr3_aa: CASSLSGPPHQPQHF
cdr3_nt: TGTGCCAGCAGTTTATCGGGACCCCCGCATCAGCCCCAGCATTTT

d_call: NA
v_call: TRBV5-8
clone_size: NA
j_call: TRBJ2-5
cdr3_aa: CASSLGPNQETQYF
cdr3_nt: TGTGCCAGCAGCTTGGGACCTAACCAAGAGACCCAGTACTTC

d_call: NA
v_call: TRBV4-2
clone_size: NA
j_call: TRBJ2-7
cdr3_aa: CASSAGAQGLEQYF
cdr3_nt: TGTGCCAGCAGCGCAGGGGCGCAGGGGCTCGAGCAGTACTTC

d_call: NA
v_call: TRBV29-1
clone_size: NA
j_call: TRBJ2-7
cdr3_aa: CSATPGASYEQYF
cdr3_nt: TGCAGCGCCACTCCAGGGGCCTCCTACGAGCAGTACTTC

d_call: TRBD1
v_call: TRBV10-1
clone_size: once
j_call: TRBJ1-1
cdr3_aa: CASSFGQGTEAFF
cdr3_nt: TGCGCCAGCAGTTTCGGACAGGGCACTGAAGCTTTCTTT